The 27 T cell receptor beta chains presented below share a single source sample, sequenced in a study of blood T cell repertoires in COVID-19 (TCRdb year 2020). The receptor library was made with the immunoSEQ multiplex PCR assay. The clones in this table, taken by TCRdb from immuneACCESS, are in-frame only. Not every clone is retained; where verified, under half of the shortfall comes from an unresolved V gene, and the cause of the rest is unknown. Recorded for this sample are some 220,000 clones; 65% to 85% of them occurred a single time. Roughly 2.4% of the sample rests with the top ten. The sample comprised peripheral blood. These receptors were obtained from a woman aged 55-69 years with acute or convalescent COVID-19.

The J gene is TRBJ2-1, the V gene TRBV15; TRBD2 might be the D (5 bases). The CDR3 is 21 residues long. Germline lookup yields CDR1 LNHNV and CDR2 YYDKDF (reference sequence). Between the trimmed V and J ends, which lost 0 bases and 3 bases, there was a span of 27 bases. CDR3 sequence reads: CATSRDLTMIGAVGFYNEQFF. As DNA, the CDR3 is TGTGCCACCAGCAGAGATTTGACTATGATCGGTGCGGTTGGGTTCTACAATGAGCAGTTCTTC.

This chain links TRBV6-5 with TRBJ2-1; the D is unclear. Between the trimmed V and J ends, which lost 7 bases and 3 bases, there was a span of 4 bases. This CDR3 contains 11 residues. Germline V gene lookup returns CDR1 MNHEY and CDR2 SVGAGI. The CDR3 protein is CASNNYNEQFF. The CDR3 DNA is TGTGCCAGCAATAACTACAATGAGCAGTTCTTC.

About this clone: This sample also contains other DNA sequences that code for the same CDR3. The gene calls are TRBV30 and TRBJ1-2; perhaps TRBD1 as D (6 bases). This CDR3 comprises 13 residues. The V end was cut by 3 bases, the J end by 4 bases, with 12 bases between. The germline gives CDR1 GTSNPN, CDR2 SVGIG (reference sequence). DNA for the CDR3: TGTGCCTGGAGCCCTGGACAGTCCTATGGCTACACCTTC. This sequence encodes CAWSPGQSYGYTF.

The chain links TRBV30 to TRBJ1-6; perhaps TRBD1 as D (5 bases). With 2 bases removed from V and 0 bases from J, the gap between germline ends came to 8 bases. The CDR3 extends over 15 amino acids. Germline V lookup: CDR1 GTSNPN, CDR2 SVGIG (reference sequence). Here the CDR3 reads CAWSQGDSYNSPLHF. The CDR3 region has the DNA TGTGCCTGGAGTCAAGGGGACTCCTATAATTCACCCCTCCACTTT.

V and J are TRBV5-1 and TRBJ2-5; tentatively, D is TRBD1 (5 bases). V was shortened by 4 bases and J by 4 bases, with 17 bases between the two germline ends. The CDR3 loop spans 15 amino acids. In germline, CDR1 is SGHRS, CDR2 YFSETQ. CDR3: CASSETDPFGETQYF. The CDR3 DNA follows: TGCGCCAGCAGCGAGACAGACCCCTTCGGAGAGACCCAGTACTTC.

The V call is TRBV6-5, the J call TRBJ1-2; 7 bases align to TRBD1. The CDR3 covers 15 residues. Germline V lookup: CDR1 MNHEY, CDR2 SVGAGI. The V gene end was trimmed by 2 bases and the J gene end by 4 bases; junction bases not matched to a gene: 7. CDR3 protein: CASSYRAAGGYGYTF. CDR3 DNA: TGTGCCAGCAGTTACAGAGCGGCAGGGGGCTATGGCTACACCTTC.

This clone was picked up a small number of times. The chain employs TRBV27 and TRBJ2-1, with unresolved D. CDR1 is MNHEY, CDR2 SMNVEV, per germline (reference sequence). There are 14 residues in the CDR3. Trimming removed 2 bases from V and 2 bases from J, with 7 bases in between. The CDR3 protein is CASSLHKAYNEQFF. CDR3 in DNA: TGTGCCAGCAGTTTACACAAAGCCTACAATGAGCAGTTCTTC.

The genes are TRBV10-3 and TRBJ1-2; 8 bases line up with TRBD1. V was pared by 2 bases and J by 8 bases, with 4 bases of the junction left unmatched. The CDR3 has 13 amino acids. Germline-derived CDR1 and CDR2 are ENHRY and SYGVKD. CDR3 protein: CAISEGQGSGYTF. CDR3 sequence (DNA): TGTGCCATCAGTGAGGGACAGGGTTCAGGCTACACCTTC.

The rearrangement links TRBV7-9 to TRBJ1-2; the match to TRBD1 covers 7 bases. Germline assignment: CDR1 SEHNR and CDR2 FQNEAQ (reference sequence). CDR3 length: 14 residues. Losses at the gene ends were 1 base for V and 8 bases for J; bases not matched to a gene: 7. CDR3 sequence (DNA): TGTGCCAGCAGCTTAGAGGGGACAGCTATAGGCTACACCTTC. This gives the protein CASSLEGTAIGYTF.

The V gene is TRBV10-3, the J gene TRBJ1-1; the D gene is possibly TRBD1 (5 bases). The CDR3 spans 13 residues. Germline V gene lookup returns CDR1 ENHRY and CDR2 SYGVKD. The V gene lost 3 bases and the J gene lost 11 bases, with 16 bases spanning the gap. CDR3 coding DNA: TGTGCCATCAGTGATGTCCTCTCGGGGGGGGCTTTCTTT. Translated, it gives CAISDVLSGGAFF.

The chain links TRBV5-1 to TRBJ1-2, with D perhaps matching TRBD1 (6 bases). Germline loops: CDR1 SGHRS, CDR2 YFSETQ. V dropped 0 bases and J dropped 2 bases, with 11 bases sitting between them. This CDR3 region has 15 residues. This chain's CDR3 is CASSLAAGENYGYTF. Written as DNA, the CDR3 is TGCGCCAGCAGCTTGGCTGCAGGGGAGAACTATGGCTACACCTTC.

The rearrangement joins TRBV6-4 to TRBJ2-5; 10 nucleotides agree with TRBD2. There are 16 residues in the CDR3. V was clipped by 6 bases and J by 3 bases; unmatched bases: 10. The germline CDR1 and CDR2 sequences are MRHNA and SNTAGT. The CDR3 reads CASRDLAGALEETQYF. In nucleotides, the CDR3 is TGTGCCAGCAGAGATCTAGCGGGGGCCCTGGAAGAGACCCAGTACTTC.

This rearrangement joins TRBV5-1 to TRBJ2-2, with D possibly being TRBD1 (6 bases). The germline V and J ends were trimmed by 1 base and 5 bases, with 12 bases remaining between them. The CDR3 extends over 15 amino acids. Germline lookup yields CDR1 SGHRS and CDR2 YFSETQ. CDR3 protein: CASSLQDSGTGELFF. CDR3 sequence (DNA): TGCGCCAGCAGCTTGCAGGACAGTGGGACCGGGGAGCTGTTTTTT.

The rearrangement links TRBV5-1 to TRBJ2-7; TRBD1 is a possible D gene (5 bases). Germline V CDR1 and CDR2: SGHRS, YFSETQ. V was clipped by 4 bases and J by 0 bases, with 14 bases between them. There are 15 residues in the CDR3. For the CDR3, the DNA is TGCGCCAGCAGCCTCCCAACAGGAAGCTCCTACGAGCAGTACTTC. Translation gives CASSLPTGSSYEQYF.

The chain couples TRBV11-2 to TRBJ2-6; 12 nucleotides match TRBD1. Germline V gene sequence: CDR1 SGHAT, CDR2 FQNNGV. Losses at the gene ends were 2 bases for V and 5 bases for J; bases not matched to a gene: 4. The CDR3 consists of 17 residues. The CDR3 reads CASSLLGQGAWANVLTF. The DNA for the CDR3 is TGTGCCAGCAGCTTACTGGGACAGGGGGCCTGGGCCAACGTCCTGACTTTC.

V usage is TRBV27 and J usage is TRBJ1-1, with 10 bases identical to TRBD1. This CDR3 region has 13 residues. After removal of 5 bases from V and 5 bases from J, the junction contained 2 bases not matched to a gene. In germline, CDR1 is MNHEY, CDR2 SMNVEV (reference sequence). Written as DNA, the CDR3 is TGTGCCAGCAGTGACAGGGGGCGGACTGAAGCTTTCTTT. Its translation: CASSDRGRTEAFF.

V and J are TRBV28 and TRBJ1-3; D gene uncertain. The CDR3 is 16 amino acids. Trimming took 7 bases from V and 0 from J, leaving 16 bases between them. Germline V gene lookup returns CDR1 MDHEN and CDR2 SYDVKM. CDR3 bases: TGTGCCAGCATCCCCCCGGACGGGAGCTCTGGAAACACCATATATTTT. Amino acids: CASIPPDGSSGNTIYF. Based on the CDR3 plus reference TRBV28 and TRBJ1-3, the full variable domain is DVKVTQSSRYLVKRTGEKVFLECVQDMDHENMFWYRQDPGLGLRLIYFSYDVKMKEKGDIPEGYSVSREKKERFSLILESASTNQTSMYLCASIPPDGSSGNTIYFGEGSWLTVV.

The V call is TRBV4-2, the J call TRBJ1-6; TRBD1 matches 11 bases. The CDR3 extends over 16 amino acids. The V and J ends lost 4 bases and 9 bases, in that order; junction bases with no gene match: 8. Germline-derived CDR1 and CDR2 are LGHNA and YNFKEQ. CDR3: CASSPTGQGAGSPLHF. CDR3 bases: TGTGCCAGCAGCCCCACCGGACAGGGGGCAGGTTCACCCCTCCACTTT.

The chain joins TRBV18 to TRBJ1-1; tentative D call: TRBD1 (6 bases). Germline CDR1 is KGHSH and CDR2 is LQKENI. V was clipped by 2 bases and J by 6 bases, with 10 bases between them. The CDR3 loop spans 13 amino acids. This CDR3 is CASSPSRGAEAFF. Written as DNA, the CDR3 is TGTGCCAGCTCACCAAGCAGGGGTGCTGAAGCTTTCTTT.

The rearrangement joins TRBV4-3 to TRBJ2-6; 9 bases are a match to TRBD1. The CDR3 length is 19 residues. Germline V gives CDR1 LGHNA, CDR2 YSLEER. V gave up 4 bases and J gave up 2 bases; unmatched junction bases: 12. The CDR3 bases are TGCGCCAGCAGCCTTTTTCTCGGACAGGGGATTACTGGGGCCAACGTCCTGACTTTC. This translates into CASSLFLGQGITGANVLTF.

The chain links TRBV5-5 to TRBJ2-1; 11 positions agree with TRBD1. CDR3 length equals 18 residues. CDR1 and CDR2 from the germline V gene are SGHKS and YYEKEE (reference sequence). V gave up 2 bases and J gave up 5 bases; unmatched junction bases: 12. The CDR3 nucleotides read TGTGCCAGCAGCTTAGTACCGGGCGGGACAGGGGGTAACAATGAGCAGTTCTTC. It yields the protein CASSLVPGGTGGNNEQFF.

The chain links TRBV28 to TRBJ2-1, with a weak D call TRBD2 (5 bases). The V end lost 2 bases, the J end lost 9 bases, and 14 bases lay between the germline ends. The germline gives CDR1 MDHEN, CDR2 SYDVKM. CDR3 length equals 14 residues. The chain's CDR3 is CASSLTGVKGEQFF. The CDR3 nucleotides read TGTGCCAGCAGTTTAACCGGGGTAAAGGGTGAGCAGTTCTTC.

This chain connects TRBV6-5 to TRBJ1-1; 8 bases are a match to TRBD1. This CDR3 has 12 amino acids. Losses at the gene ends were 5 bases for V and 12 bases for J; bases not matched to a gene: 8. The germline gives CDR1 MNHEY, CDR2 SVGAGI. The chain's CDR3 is CASSHGQGDSFF. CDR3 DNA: TGTGCCAGCAGTCACGGACAGGGTGATTCTTTCTTT.

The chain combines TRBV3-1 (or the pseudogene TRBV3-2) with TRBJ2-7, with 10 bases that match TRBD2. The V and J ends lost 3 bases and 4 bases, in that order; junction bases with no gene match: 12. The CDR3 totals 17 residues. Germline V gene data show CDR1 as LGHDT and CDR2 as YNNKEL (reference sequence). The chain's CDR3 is CASSHPHPLAGVYEQYF. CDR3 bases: TGTGCCAGCAGCCACCCTCATCCCCTAGCGGGGGTTTACGAGCAGTACTTC.

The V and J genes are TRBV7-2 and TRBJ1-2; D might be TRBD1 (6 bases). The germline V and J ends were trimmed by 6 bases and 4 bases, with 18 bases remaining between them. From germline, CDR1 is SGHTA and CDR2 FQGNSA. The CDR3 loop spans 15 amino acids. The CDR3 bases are TGTGCCAGCAGGAGAAGTAGAGGGGGATCCTATGGCTACACCTTC. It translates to CASRRSRGGSYGYTF.

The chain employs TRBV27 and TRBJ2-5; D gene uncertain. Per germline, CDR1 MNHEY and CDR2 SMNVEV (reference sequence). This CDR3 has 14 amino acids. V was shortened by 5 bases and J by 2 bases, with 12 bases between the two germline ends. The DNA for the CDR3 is TGTGCCAGCAGTCCACGATCCCTACAAGAGACCCAGTACTTC. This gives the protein CASSPRSLQETQYF.

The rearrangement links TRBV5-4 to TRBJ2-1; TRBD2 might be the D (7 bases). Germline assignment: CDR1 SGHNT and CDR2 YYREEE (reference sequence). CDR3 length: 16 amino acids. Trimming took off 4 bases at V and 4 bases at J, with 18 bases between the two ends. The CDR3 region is CASSKGGPTGYNEQFF. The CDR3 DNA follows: TGTGCCAGCAGCAAGGGGGGGCCCACAGGGTACAATGAGCAGTTCTTC.